This entry is about one T cell receptor beta chain. Its specificity is not known. This sample is part of a study of OX40 agonist ivuxolimab in advanced cancers. On the study more broadly: Ivuxolimab, which patients received intravenously every 2 weeks, was dosed at 0.01 to 10 mg/kg.

V dropped 5 bases and J dropped 0 bases, with 13 bases sitting between them. This CDR3 is 15 amino acids long. The germline V gene has CDR1 SGDLS and CDR2 YYNGEE. Study results and caveats: Researchers report that CD8+ T cells had, on average, more expanded clones than CD4+.

Produced via immunoSEQ multiplex PCR; TCRdb's table is partial and in-frame only. This repertoire shows 63,000 or so clones, 88% found once; its top ten account for 2% to 2.5%. The clonotype comes from an adult with an advanced solid tumor such as melanoma, head and neck, liver or kidney cancer. The V and J genes are TRBV9 and TRBJ2-3; weak D call: TRBD2 (5 bases). Sequenced material: CD4+ or CD8+ T cells sorted from blood, taken in a trial of the OX40 agonist ivuxolimab. The CDR3 reads CASSRLSGSTDTQYF. CDR3 coding DNA: TGTGCCAGCAGTCGCCTCAGCGGCAGCACAGATACGCAGTATTTT.